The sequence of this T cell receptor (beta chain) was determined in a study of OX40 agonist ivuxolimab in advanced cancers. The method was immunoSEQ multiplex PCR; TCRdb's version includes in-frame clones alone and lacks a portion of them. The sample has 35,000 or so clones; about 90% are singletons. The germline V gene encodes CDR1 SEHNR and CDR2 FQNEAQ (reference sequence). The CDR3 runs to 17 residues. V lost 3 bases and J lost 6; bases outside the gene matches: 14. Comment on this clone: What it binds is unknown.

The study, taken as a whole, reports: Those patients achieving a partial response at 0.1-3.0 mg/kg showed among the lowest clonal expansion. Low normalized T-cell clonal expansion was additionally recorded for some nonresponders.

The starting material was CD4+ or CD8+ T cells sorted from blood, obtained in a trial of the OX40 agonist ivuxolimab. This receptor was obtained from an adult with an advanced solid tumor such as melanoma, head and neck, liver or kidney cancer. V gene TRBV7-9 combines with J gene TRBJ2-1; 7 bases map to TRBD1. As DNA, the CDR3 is TGTGCCAGCAGCTTGCCCCTCGACAGGGACGAGCTCAATGAGCAGTTCTTC. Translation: CASSLPLDRDELNEQFF.